This TCR beta chain emerged from a study of OX40 agonist ivuxolimab in advanced cancers. Study-level information: Those treated in dose escalation had hepatocellular carcinoma, melanoma, renal cell cancer or head and neck cancer. People who had prior anti-PD-1, anti-PD-L1 or anti-CTLA-4 therapy could take part, and approximately 43% had some.

V dropped 5 bases and J dropped 2 bases, with 9 bases sitting between them. This CDR3 spans 13 amino acids. Germline values: CDR1 SNHLY, CDR2 FYNNEI. Measured with immunoSEQ multiplex PCR; TCRdb has only the in-frame clones, and not every one. The profile shows about 60,000 clones, about 89% of them singletons. On this clone: Antigen: not known. The identical CDR3 is also encoded by other nucleotide sequences in the sample.

Regarding the study as a whole: Fewer expanded clones were found on average in CD4+ than in CD8+ T cells. Among the lowest levels of clonal expansion were found in partial responders at 0.1-3.0 mg/kg.

The input for sequencing was CD4+ or CD8+ T cells sorted from blood, taken in a trial of the OX40 agonist ivuxolimab. The sequence was collected from an adult with an advanced solid tumor such as melanoma, head and neck, liver or kidney cancer. The chain recombines TRBV2 with TRBJ1-1; a possible D gene is TRBD1 (5 bases). DNA of the CDR3: TGTGCCAGCAGTAGAGACAGAAACACTGAAGCTTTCTTT. Amino acid sequence: CASSRDRNTEAFF.